The subject of this entry is one T cell receptor (beta chain). Looked up from germline, CDR1 is ENHRY and CDR2 is SYGVKD. Trimming took 0 bases from V and 0 from J, leaving 6 bases between them. The CDR3 runs 15 residues. Sequencing used immunoSEQ multiplex PCR; TCRdb keeps in-frame clones, though not all of them. The profile shows about 150,000 clones, around 80% of them singletons. These data belong to a study of blood T cell repertoires in COVID-19. Study summary: The origin of the acute and convalescent COVID-19 samples was the United States, Italy and Spain.

What was sequenced was peripheral blood. The sequence came from a man aged 55 to 70 who had recovered from COVID-19. This chain links TRBV10-3 with TRBJ2-1, with D unresolved. CDR3: CAISESLSSYNEQFF. CDR3 in DNA: TGTGCCATCAGTGAGTCTTTGAGCTCCTACAATGAGCAGTTCTTC.